A selection of T cell receptor beta chains follows, all from one sample in a study of T-cell memory formation after mild COVID-19. TCRdb re-called the 5' RACE reads with MiXCR, one entry per CDR3 protein. The sample has roughly 400,000 distinct CDR3 sequences; about 20% are singletons. What was sequenced was PBMCs or a T cell subset sorted from them (not recorded which). All receptors derive from a man aged 18 to 29 who had mild COVID-19 (a few samples of this study predate the infection). Cell type and time point are not known. The CDR3 runs from the conserved cysteine through the conserved F or W. A D gene is named only where the DNA matches it firmly. Size is stated for part of the rows, as once, few or many counts, or as a class when the clone is expanded.

clone_size,j_call,d_call,v_call,cdr3_aa,cdr3_nt
few,TRBJ2-2,NA,TRBV28,CASSPESTGELFF,TGTGCCAGCAGTCCCGAGTCCACCGGGGAGCTGTTTTTT
NA,TRBJ2-5,NA,TRBV5-1,CASSLGRGRGETQYF,TGCGCCAGCAGCTTGGGCCGGGGGAGAGGGGAGACCCAGTACTTC
many,TRBJ2-5,NA,TRBV5-6,CASSPTWGETQYF,TGTGCCAGCAGCCCTACATGGGGAGAGACCCAGTACTTC
many,TRBJ2-7,NA,TRBV7-2,CASSFTGKGYEQYF,TGTGCCAGCAGCTTCACAGGGAAAGGTTACGAGCAGTACTTC
NA,TRBJ2-7,NA,TRBV10-3,CAISESPGNTYEQYF,TGTGCCATCAGTGAGTCTCCGGGGAACACCTACGAGCAGTACTTC
NA,TRBJ2-5,NA,TRBV11-1,CASMKSGTGRETKYF,TGTGCCAGCATGAAATCCGGGACCGGTAGGGAGACCAAGTACTTC
few,TRBJ1-5,NA,TRBV27,CASSFNRVQPQHF,TGTGCCAGCAGTTTTAACAGGGTCCAGCCCCAGCATTTT
NA,TRBJ2-1,TRBD2,TRBV11-2,CASSHVLAGFGNEQFF,TGTGCCAGCAGCCACGTACTAGCGGGGTTCGGTAATGAGCAGTTCTTC
few,TRBJ2-5,TRBD2,TRBV7-6,CASSLIGGAREETQYF,TGTGCCAGCAGCCTCATCGGGGGGGCTCGGGAGGAGACCCAGTACTTC
few,TRBJ1-5,TRBD1,TRBV7-2,CASSPGQSFQPQHF,TGTGCCAGCAGCCCGGGACAGTCTTTTCAGCCCCAGCATTTT
few,TRBJ2-5,NA,TRBV6-2/TRBV6-3,CASSYSRTAWETQYF,TGTGCCAGCAGTTACTCGAGAACAGCCTGGGAGACCCAGTACTTC
few,TRBJ2-5,TRBD2,TRBV7-2,CASSLWTSVETQYF,TGTGCCAGCAGCTTATGGACTAGCGTAGAGACCCAGTACTTC
many,TRBJ1-1,TRBD1,TRBV5-8,CASSIYTGAMNTEAFF,TGTGCCAGCAGCATATACACAGGGGCCATGAACACTGAAGCTTTCTTT
many,TRBJ2-7,NA,TRBV5-6,CASSSWRAGNSYEQYF,TGTGCCAGCAGCTCATGGAGGGCAGGGAATTCCTACGAGCAGTACTTC
NA,TRBJ2-7,NA,TRBV6-5,CASSYSGLRTYEQYF,TGTGCCAGCAGTTACTCCGGACTACGAACCTACGAGCAGTACTTC
few,TRBJ2-7,NA,TRBV19,CASSTATGYYEQYF,TGTGCCAGTAGTACAGCGACGGGTTACTACGAGCAGTACTTC
NA,TRBJ2-1,NA,TRBV6-6,CASSPGNRLEQFF,TGTGCCAGCAGTCCCGGAAACAGACTTGAGCAGTTCTTC
many,TRBJ2-3,TRBD2,TRBV6-2/TRBV6-3,CASSSQRGAPDTQYF,TGTGCCAGCAGTTCACAGCGGGGGGCCCCAGATACGCAGTATTTT
NA,TRBJ2-1,TRBD2,TRBV7-9,CASSPRRGGNEQFF,TGTGCCAGCAGCCCACGGCGGGGGGGGAATGAGCAGTTCTTC
many,TRBJ1-2,NA,TRBV7-2,CASSLEANIGYTF,TGTGCCAGCAGCTTAGAAGCTAATATTGGCTACACCTTC
NA,TRBJ2-3,TRBD1,TRBV20-1,CSAQGQGADTQYF,TGCAGTGCTCAGGGACAGGGCGCAGATACGCAGTATTTT
many,TRBJ1-1,NA,TRBV20-1,CSAGYTEAFF,TGCAGTGCAGGGTACACTGAAGCTTTCTTT
NA,TRBJ1-2,NA,TRBV19,CASSIIGGDSLYGYTF,TGTGCCAGTAGTATTATTGGAGGAGACAGCCTATATGGCTACACCTTC
few,TRBJ1-1,NA,TRBV18,CASSPPRTNTEAFF,TGTGCCAGCTCACCACCAAGGACGAACACTGAAGCTTTCTTT
few,TRBJ2-2,TRBD2,TRBV6-5,CASRGGLAGGPYMAGELFF,TGTGCCAGCAGAGGCGGACTAGCGGGGGGGCCGTATATGGCCGGGGAGCTGTTTTTT
few,TRBJ2-3,TRBD2,TRBV3-1,CASSHRASGGVTDTQYF,TGTGCCAGCAGCCACAGGGCTAGCGGGGGGGTAACAGATACGCAGTATTTT
once,TRBJ2-5,TRBD2,TRBV11-2,CASSPRRQRGFEETQYF,TGTGCCAGCAGCCCCCGCAGACAGCGGGGGTTCGAAGAGACCCAGTACTTC
NA,TRBJ1-2,NA,TRBV5-5,CASSLKIHYGYTF,TGTGCCAGCAGCTTGAAAATCCACTATGGCTACACCTTC
NA,TRBJ2-3,NA,TRBV6-2/TRBV6-3,CASRSDRTDTQYF,TGTGCCAGCAGATCGGACCGCACAGATACGCAGTATTTT
few,TRBJ2-7,TRBD2,TRBV7-2,CASSLVTSGVISYEQYF,TGTGCCAGCAGCTTGGTGACTAGCGGGGTTATTTCCTACGAGCAGTACTTC
NA,TRBJ1-2,NA,TRBV6-1,CATSPKFVFGYTF,TGTGCCACCTCACCGAAATTCGTTTTTGGCTACACCTTC
NA,TRBJ1-5,TRBD1,TRBV28,CASSLLGQGINQPQHF,TGTGCCAGCAGTTTATTGGGACAGGGGATCAATCAGCCCCAGCATTTT
NA,TRBJ2-5,TRBD2,TRBV10-2,CASSESRLAGTQYF,TGCGCCAGCAGTGAGTCGAGGCTAGCGGGGACCCAGTACTTC
few,TRBJ1-4,NA,TRBV29-1,CSVVSDGPEKLFF,TGCAGCGTTGTCTCTGACGGACCTGAAAAACTGTTTTTT
many,TRBJ2-1,NA,TRBV18,CASSPGALQGTEQFF,TGTGCCAGCTCACCAGGGGCGTTACAGGGTACTGAGCAGTTCTTC
NA,TRBJ2-2,NA,TRBV7-2,CASSLRSLSNTWELFF,TGTGCCAGCAGCTTAAGGAGTTTGAGTAATACCTGGGAGCTGTTTTTT
NA,TRBJ1-2,TRBD1,TRBV7-9,CASSLQGARGYTF,TGTGCCAGCAGCTTACAGGGGGCGCGGGGCTACACCTTC
NA,TRBJ2-1,NA,TRBV5-6,CASSLFLPLFHGSGDEQFF,TGTGCCAGCAGCTTGTTCCTCCCCCTATTCCATGGGTCAGGGGATGAGCAGTTCTTC
few,TRBJ1-1,NA,TRBV7-2,CASSLLRGINTEAFF,TGTGCCAGCAGCTTACTGCGAGGGATCAACACTGAAGCTTTCTTT
few,TRBJ2-7,NA,TRBV7-6,CASSLEVKTSYEQYF,TGTGCCAGCAGCTTAGAGGTGAAAACCTCCTACGAGCAGTACTTC
few,TRBJ1-2,TRBD1,TRBV6-6,CASEQGRYGYTF,TGTGCCAGCGAACAGGGGAGGTATGGCTACACCTTC
NA,TRBJ2-2,TRBD1,TRBV5-1,CASSPPDREVGGELFF,TGCGCCAGCAGCCCCCCGGACAGGGAGGTTGGCGGGGAGCTGTTTTTT
NA,TRBJ1-2,TRBD1,TRBV19,CASRTGSEDYGYTF,TGTGCCAGTAGGACAGGGTCGGAGGACTATGGCTACACCTTC
many,TRBJ1-3,NA,TRBV7-2,CASSSYRRQAGNTIYF,TGTGCCAGCAGCTCCTACAGGAGGCAGGCTGGAAACACCATATATTTT
NA,TRBJ2-3,TRBD1,TRBV24-1,CATSDWDQGADTQYF,TGTGCCACCAGTGATTGGGATCAGGGGGCCGATACGCAGTATTTT
NA,TRBJ1-1,NA,TRBV7-9,CASSLASGSTEAFF,TGTGCCAGCAGCTTAGCATCGGGGTCTACTGAAGCTTTCTTT
few,TRBJ1-4,NA,TRBV7-2,CASSLTQAFEKLFF,TGTGCCAGCAGCTTAACACAGGCCTTTGAAAAACTGTTTTTT
few,TRBJ2-1,NA,TRBV30,CAWGRKNEQFF,TGTGCCTGGGGAAGGAAGAATGAGCAGTTCTTC
few,TRBJ1-1,NA,TRBV6-1,CASSGSGRGTEAFF,TGTGCCAGCAGTGGCTCAGGACGGGGCACTGAAGCTTTCTTT
NA,TRBJ1-6,NA,TRBV6-6,CASSYSERENSPLHF,TGTGCCAGCAGTTACTCGGAAAGGGAAAATTCACCCCTCCACTTT
NA,TRBJ1-2,NA,TRBV7-2,CASSPRTFGGYTF,TGTGCCAGCAGCCCACGGACATTCGGTGGCTACACCTTC
few,TRBJ2-5,NA,TRBV9,CASSETPEPETQYF,TGTGCCAGCAGCGAGACCCCCGAGCCAGAGACCCAGTACTTC
few,TRBJ2-5,TRBD2,TRBV5-1,CASKGGGSQETQYF,TGCGCCAGCAAGGGCGGGGGGTCCCAAGAGACCCAGTACTTC
few,TRBJ2-2,TRBD2,TRBV6-6,CASSHLAGNLFGELFF,TGTGCCAGCAGTCACTTAGCGGGGAATCTTTTCGGGGAGCTGTTTTTT